This section outlines one T cell receptor beta chain sequence together with its context. The RNA input was roughly 0.45 to 1 ug, and it was reverse transcribed with random hexamers. The method of amplification for TCR beta CDR3 was immunoSEQ multiplex PCR, covering 54 Vbeta and 13 Jbeta. MiXCR, run by TCRdb on the immunoSEQ multiplex PCR reads, gives a single entry per CDR3 protein. The sample has about 180,000 distinct CDR3 sequences, 85% to 95% seen once. This sample stems from a study of CD8 T cells in Susac syndrome. As for the study in general: When their blood was taken, patients with Susac syndrome were therapy-naive, taking corticosteroids, or taking intravenous immunoglobulin alone.

The receptor comes from a human donor with Susac syndrome. The specimen sequenced was CD4+ T cells from PBMCs.

Here the CDR3 DNA reads TGCGCCAGCAGCTTGGCAGGGAACGGGTACACTGAAGCTTTCTTT. Translation gives CASSLAGNGYTEAFF. The chain employs TRBV5-1 and TRBJ1-1; possibly TRBD1 for D (5 bases). Per germline, CDR1 SGHRS and CDR2 YFSETQ. CDR3 size: 15 residues. Deletions cut 0 bases from V and 3 bases from J, with 12 bases between.